This T cell receptor (beta chain) was found in a study of cytomegalovirus exposure and HLA in healthy donors. Study-wide findings and caveats: The sole available immune exposure information was CMV serostatus. Presence/absence analyses assumed roughly uniform sequencing depth across donors, which may not hold. Most TCR sequences were rare, but some public TCRs occurred in many donors.

The primer mix had 60 Vbeta and 13 Jbeta primers. Under the authors' procedure: In a later analysis, the count reached 75 million to 90 million unique TCR beta chains, with about 10 million shared. Libraries were prepared by immunoSEQ multiplex PCR; TCRdb keeps only in-frame clonotypes and omits some of them. Clonal size and the V and J genes are those of that table, whereas D and trimming came from the DNA. The repertoire holds roughly 140,000 clones, with over 60% as singletons. This clone was seen a single time. The antigen remains undetermined. Material: PBMCs. The TCR was taken from a woman in her forties in good health and CMV-seronegative.

CDR3 bases: TGTGCCAGCAGCCCCGGGACTAGCGGGCGACCAGACCAAGAGACCCAGTACTTC. Its translation: CASSPGTSGRPDQETQYF. The chain combines TRBV5-4 with TRBJ2-5; TRBD2 agrees at 12 bases. The V gene's germline CDR1 is SGHNT and CDR2 YYREEE (reference sequence). The CDR3 consists of 18 residues. The J segment lost 0 bases and the V segment lost 4 bases, leaving 10 bases of the junction unmatched.